This T cell receptor (beta chain) was obtained from a study of blood T cells in healthy people across ages. Study-level information: T cells yielded about one barcoded beta molecule per two cells through template switching.

The authors ran a second PCR of roughly 6 to 11 cycles using a sample-barcoded 5' primer and a J-beta primer mix. TCRdb fed the 5' RACE reads into MiXCR, producing one record per CDR3 protein. Of hundreds of thousands of distinct CDR3 sequences in the sample, under 25% were seen once. The CDR3 consists of 15 residues. Trimming took off 6 bases at V and 8 bases at J, with 22 bases between the two ends. Germline CDR1 is DFQATT and CDR2 is SNEGSKA (reference sequence). Whole-study results and caveats: The diversity estimates, figures obtained from one million T cells, were considered underestimates. PBMCs left unsorted prevented a conclusive naive versus antigen-experienced comparison.

There were at least 6 micrograms of total RNA extracted from every sample. This clonotype has more than one count but fewer than ten. What it recognizes is unknown. Sequenced input: blood. The gene calls are TRBV20-1 and TRBJ1-4; maybe TRBD1 (6 bases). This TCR came from a man aged 70-80 years in good health. The CDR3 nucleotides read TGCAGTGCGAGTGAGCCGACAGGTCCGAAGGAAAAACTGTTTTTT. Translated, it gives CSASEPTGPKEKLFF.